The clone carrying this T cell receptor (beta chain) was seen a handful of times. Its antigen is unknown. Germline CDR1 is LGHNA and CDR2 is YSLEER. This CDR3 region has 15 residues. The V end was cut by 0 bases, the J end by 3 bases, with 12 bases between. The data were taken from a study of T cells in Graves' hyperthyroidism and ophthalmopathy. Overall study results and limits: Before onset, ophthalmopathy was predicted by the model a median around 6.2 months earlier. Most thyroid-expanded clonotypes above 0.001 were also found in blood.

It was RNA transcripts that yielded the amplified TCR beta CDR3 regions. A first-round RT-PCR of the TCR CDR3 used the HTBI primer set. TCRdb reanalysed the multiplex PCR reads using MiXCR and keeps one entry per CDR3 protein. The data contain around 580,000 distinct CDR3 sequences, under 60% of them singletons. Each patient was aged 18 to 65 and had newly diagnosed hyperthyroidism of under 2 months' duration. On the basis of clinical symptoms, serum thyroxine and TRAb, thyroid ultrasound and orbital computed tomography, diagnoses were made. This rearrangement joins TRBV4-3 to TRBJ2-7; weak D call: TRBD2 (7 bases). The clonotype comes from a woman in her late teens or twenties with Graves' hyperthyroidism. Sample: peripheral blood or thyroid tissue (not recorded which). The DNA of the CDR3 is TGCGCCAGCAGCCAAGACAGGGGACTAAGCTACGAGCAGTACTTC. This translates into CASSQDRGLSYEQYF.